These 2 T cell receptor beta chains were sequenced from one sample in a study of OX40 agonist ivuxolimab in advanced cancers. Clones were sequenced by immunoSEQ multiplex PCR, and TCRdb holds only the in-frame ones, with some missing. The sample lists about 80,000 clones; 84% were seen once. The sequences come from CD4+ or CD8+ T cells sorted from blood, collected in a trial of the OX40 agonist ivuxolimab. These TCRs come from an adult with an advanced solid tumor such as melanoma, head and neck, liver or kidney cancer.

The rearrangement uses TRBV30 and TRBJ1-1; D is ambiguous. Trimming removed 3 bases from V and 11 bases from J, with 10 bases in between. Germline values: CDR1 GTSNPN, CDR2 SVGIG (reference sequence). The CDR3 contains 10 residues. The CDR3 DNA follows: TGTGCCTGGAGCCCCCTAGGGGCTTTCTTT. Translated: CAWSPLGAFF. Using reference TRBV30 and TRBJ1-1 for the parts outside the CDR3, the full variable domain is SQTIHQWPATLVQPVGSPLSLECTVEGTSNPNLYWYRQAAGRGLQLLFYSVGIGQISSEVPQNLSASRPQDRQFILSSKKLLLSDSGFYLCAWSPLGAFFGQGTRLTVV.

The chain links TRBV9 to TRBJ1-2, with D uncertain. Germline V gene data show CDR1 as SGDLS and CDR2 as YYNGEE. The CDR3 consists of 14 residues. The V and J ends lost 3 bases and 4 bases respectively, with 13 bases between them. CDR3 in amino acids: CASSGEGSFYGYTF. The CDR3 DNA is TGTGCCAGCAGCGGTGAGGGCAGCTTCTATGGCTACACCTTC.